The clone carrying this T cell receptor beta chain occurred once. The data were taken from a study of blood T cell repertoires in COVID-19. Looking at the study overall: Acute and convalescent COVID-19 samples came from the United States, Italy and Spain. The cDNA or gDNA used as material had been derived from T cells, B-cell-depleted T cells, or PBMCs.

Followed longitudinally, the Seattle patients had been enrolled during active infection. CDR1 and CDR2 from the germline V gene are WSHSY and SAAADI. This CDR3 spans 16 amino acids. V shed 6 bases, J shed 1 base, and the junction held 9 bases outside the gene matches. In the original processing: Amplifying reference gene primers gave estimates of nucleated cell counts. The assay was immunoSEQ multiplex PCR, and TCRdb's table has in-frame clones only and misses some. That table furnishes V, J and clone size, whereas the DNA furnished D and trimming. The sample contains about 350,000 clones, roughly nine tenths of which appear only once.

This chain uses TRBV10-2 with TRBJ2-5, with 9 positions matching TRBD1. This clonotype originated in an older woman with COVID-19, enrolled during active disease. Specimen: peripheral blood. CDR3 loop: CASSLGTGNIQETQYF. The DNA for the CDR3 is TGCGCCAGCAGCCTCGGGACAGGGAATATCCAAGAGACCCAGTACTTC.